The T cell receptor (beta chain) described here comes from a study of human T cells and chemical hapten exposure. TCRdb used MiXCR to reprocess the RACE reads, holding one entry per CDR3 protein. The table has 150,000 to 200,000 distinct CDR3 sequences, around 20% seen once; the top ten hold under 7.5%. The time point was: patch test 1, 2 weeks after DPC sensitization. Described treatment: therapeutic diphenylcyclopropenone sensitization with weekly scalp DPC. This clonotype has just a few counts. The CDR3 totals 17 residues. In germline, CDR1 is MNHEY, CDR2 SVGAGI. V trimming: 1 base; J trimming: 2 bases; junction bases outside the gene matches: 4.

The rearrangement uses TRBV6-5 and TRBJ2-1; 11 bases align to TRBD1. The sequencing here drew on whole blood, taken in connection with sensitization to the hapten diphenylcyclopropenone (DPC). The receptor was derived from a woman between 50 and 59 years old with alopecia areata. Some clones in this sample may be carry-over from other donors' samples. The CDR3: CASSYFGQGAPYNEQFF. DNA for the CDR3: TGTGCCAGCAGTTACTTCGGACAGGGGGCCCCCTACAATGAGCAGTTCTTC.